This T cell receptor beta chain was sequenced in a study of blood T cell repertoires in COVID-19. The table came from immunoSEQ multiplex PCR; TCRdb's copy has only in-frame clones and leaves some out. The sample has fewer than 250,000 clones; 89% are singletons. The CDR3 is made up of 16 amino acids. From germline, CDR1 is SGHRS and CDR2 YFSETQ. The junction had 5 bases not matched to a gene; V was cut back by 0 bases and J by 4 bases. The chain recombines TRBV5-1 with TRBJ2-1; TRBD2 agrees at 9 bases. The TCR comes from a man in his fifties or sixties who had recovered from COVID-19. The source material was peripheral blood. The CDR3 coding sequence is TGCGCCAGCAGCTTGGGAGCTAGCGGGGATTACAATGAGCAGTTCTTC. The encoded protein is CASSLGASGDYNEQFF.